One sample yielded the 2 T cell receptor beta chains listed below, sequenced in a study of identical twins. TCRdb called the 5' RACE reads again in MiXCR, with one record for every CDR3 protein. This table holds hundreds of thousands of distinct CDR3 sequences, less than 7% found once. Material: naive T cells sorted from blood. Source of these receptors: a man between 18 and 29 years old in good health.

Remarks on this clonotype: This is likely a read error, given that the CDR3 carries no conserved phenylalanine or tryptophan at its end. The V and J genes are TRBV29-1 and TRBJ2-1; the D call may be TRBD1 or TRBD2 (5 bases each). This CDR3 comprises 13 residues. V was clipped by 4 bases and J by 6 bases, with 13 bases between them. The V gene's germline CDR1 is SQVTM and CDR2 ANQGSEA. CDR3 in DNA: TGCAGCGTTGTTGAGGGGATGATCAATGAGCAGTTCCTC. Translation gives CSVVEGMINEQFL.

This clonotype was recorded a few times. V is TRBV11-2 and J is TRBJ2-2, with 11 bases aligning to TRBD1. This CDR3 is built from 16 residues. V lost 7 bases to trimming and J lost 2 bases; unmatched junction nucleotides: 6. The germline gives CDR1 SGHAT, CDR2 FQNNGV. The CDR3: CASNRGTGGNTGELFF. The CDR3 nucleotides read TGTGCCAGCAACAGAGGGACAGGGGGAAACACCGGGGAGCTGTTTTTT.